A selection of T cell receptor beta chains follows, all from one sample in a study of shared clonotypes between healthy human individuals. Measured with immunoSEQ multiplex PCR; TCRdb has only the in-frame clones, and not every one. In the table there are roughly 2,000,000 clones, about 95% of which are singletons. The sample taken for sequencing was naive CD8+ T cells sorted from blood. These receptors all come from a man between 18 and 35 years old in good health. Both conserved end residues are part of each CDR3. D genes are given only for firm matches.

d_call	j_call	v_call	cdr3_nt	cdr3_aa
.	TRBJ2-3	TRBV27	TGTGCCAGCAGTTTATATCAGGGAGTAGATACGCAGTATTTT	CASSLYQGVDTQYF
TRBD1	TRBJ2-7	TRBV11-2	TGTGCCAGCAGCTTCCCCGGGACAGGGAGTACCTACGAGCAGTACTTC	CASSFPGTGSTYEQYF
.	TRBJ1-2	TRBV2	TGTGCCAGCAGTGAAAGCGGGTGGTCAGGGAACTATGGCTACACCTTC	CASSESGWSGNYGYTF
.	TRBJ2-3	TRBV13	TGTGCCAGCAGCTTAGGCGACAGGAGGACGACAGATACGCAGTATTTT	CASSLGDRRTTDTQYF
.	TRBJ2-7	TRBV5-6	TGTGCCAGCAGCTTGGTGAGGGGCGTCTCGGGGGAGCAGTACTTC	CASSLVRGVSGEQYF
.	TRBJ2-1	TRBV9	TGTGCCAGCAGCGTATGGGGGGACTCAAGAAATGAGCAGTTCTTC	CASSVWGDSRNEQFF
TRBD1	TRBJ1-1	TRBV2	TGTGCCAGCAGTTATGACAGGGGGACCATGAACACTGAAGCTTTCTTT	CASSYDRGTMNTEAFF
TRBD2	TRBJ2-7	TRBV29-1	TGCAGCGTGGGGACTAGCAGTGCCTACGAGCAGTACTTC	CSVGTSSAYEQYF
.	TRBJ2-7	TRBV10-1	TGCGCCAGCAGTGAGAATCTCCAACAGGGCTACGAGCAGTACTTC	CASSENLQQGYEQYF
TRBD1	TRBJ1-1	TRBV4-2	TGTGCCAGCAGCCAAACCCGGACAGGCGGCCGGGACATGAACACTGAAGCTTTCTTT	CASSQTRTGGRDMNTEAFF
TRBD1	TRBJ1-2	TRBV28	TGTGCCAGCAGTGGGTGGTCGGGACAGGGACTCTATGGCTACACCTTC	CASSGWSGQGLYGYTF
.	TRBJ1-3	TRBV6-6	TGTGCCAGCACCCCCAATAGCTCTGGAAACACCATATATTTT	CASTPNSSGNTIYF
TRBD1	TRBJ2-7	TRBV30	TGTGCCTGGACTACCCCGGAAAGACAGGGGAAGTACGAGCAGTACTTC	CAWTTPERQGKYEQYF
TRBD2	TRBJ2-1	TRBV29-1	TGCAGCGCCCCGGGACTAGCAGGGAATGAGCAGTTCTTC	CSAPGLAGNEQFF
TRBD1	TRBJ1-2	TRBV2	TGTGCCAGCAGGATACAGGGGACTGACTATGGCTACACCTTC	CASRIQGTDYGYTF
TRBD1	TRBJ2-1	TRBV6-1	TGTGCCAGCAGCCTGGGACAGGGGACGGGCGATGAGCAGTTCTTC	CASSLGQGTGDEQFF
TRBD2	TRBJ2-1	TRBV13	TGTGCCAGCAGCCCCAGACTAGCCCACTCCTACAATGAGCAGTTCTTC	CASSPRLAHSYNEQFF
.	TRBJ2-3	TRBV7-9	TGTGCCAGCAGCCTTCCTGATAGGGGGGATACGCAGTATTTT	CASSLPDRGDTQYF
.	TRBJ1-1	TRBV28	TGTGCCAGCAGTCCCAGTCTCATGGGGACTGAAGCTTTCTTT	CASSPSLMGTEAFF
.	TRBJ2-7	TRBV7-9	TGTGCCAGCAGCTTAACCGTCGACGGAACCTACGAGCAGTACTTC	CASSLTVDGTYEQYF
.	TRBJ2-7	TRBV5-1	TGCGCCAGCAGCCCGGAGAGCTCCTACGAGCAGTACTTC	CASSPESSYEQYF
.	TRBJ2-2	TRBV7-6	TGTGCCAGCAGCTTAGGACGTGGGGAGCTGTTTTTT	CASSLGRGELFF
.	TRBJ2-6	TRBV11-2	TGTGCCAGCAGCGGGGGGTCTGGGGCCAACGTCCTGACTTTC	CASSGGSGANVLTF